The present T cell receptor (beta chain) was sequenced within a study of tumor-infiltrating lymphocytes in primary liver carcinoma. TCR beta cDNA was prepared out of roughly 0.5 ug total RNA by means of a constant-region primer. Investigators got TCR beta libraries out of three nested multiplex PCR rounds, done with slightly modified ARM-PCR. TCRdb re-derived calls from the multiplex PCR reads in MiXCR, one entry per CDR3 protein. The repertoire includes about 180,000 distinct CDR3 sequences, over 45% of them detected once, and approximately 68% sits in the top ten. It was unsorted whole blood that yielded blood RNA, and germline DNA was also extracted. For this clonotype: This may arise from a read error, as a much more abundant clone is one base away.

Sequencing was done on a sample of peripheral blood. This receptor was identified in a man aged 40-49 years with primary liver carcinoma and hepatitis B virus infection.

CDR3 DNA: TGTGCCAGCAGCTTAACTCGATGTTGGGATCAGCCCCAGCATTTT. It encodes CASSLTRCWDQPQHF. The chain recombines TRBV7-8 with TRBJ1-5; D is ambiguous. Germline values: CDR1 SGHVS, CDR2 FQNEAQ. V was clipped by 2 bases and J by 5 bases, with 13 bases between them. The CDR3 totals 15 residues.